This TCR beta chain originates from a study of blood T cell repertoires in COVID-19. Study at large: Acute-phase and convalescent COVID-19 samples originated in the United States, Italy and Spain. Nucleic acid was either cDNA or gDNA, and it came from T cells, B-cell-depleted T cells, or PBMCs.

CDR1 and CDR2 (germline): MNHEY, SVGAGI. V was shortened by 10 bases and J by 4 bases, with 14 bases between the two germline ends. The CDR3 loop spans 14 amino acids. Original processing methods: Amplification from reference gene primers served as the basis for estimated nucleated cell counts. Sequencing used immunoSEQ multiplex PCR; TCRdb keeps in-frame clones, though not all of them. D and trimming were read from the DNA, whereas the V and J calls and clone size are those reported in that table. The sample lists roughly 200,000 clones; around nine tenths were seen once. This clone has just a few counts.

The source is a man in his 60s with active or convalescent COVID-19. This chain uses TRBV6-5 with TRBJ1-6; weak D call: TRBD1 (6 bases). Material: peripheral blood. The CDR3 DNA is TGTGCCACCTCAAAACAGGGTTATAATTCACCCCTCCACTTT. This codes for CATSKQGYNSPLHF.